A selection of T cell receptor beta chains follows, all from one sample in a study of neoadjuvant anti-PD-1 for oral cavity cancer. Clones were read by immunoSEQ multiplex PCR, and TCRdb kept only the in-frame ones, dropping some. The sample records 15,000 or so clones, 71% being singletons. The sample in question was PBMCs, obtained after nivolumab (anti-PD-1) treatment. These receptors came from a person aged 35-80 years with oral cavity squamous cell carcinoma. CDR3s include the opening cysteine and the closing phenylalanine or tryptophan. The order of the fields is CDR3 protein, CDR3 length, J gene, V gene.

CDR3: CASSWREVGELFF
length: 13
J: TRBJ2-2
V: TRBV27

CDR3: CAISESWGANYGYTF
length: 15
J: TRBJ1-2
V: TRBV10-3

CDR3: CASSFPSTTNEKLFF
length: 15
J: TRBJ1-4
V: TRBV7-9

CDR3: CSVEGQAGWAEAFF
length: 14
J: TRBJ1-1
V: TRBV29-1

CDR3: CASSMGLGNTEAFF
length: 14
J: TRBJ1-1
V: TRBV5-4

CDR3: CASSFYSLDGGELFF
length: 15
J: TRBJ2-2
V: TRBV5-1

CDR3: CASSLAGGLGTDTQYF
length: 16
J: TRBJ2-3
V: TRBV7-8

CDR3: CATKDYSNQPQHF
length: 13
J: TRBJ1-5
V: TRBV10-3

CDR3: CASSYSTLGEQYF
length: 13
J: TRBJ2-7
V: TRBV6-5

CDR3: CASSIMGGTYNEQFF
length: 15
J: TRBJ2-1
V: TRBV19

CDR3: CASSYGGTGNEKLFF
length: 15
J: TRBJ1-4
V: TRBV6-5

CDR3: CASSTTGLRSRDEQYF
length: 16
J: TRBJ2-7
V: TRBV9

CDR3: CASSFLKGAVFF
length: 12
J: TRBJ2-2
V: TRBV11-2